The rows below give T cell receptor beta chains drawn from one sample of a study of Graves' ophthalmopathy and Graves' hyperthyroidism. TCRdb used MiXCR to reprocess the multiplex PCR reads, holding one entry per CDR3 protein. The sample consists of roughly 170,000 distinct CDR3 sequences, just under 40% of them appearing once. Sequenced sample: peripheral blood. The receptors stem from a man younger than 40 with Graves' ophthalmopathy. The CDR3 runs from the conserved cysteine through the conserved F or W. The D gene is left open where the match is weak. Size values are once, few and many counts, or a class for expanded clones, and some rows have none.

clone size	D gene	J gene	V gene	CDR3 DNA	CDR3 protein
few	.	TRBJ2-7	TRBV6-2/TRBV6-3	TGTGCCAGCAGAGGGACAACCAACTACGAGCAGTACTTC	CASRGTTNYEQYF
.	TRBD1	TRBJ1-1	TRBV28	TGTGCCAGCCTCCGGGACAGGGAAGAAGCTTCCTTT	CASLRDREEASF
medium-sized	.	TRBJ1-1	TRBV20-1	TGCAGTGCTAGAGATCTTCTGACGGATGTGAACACTGAAGCTTTCTTT	CSARDLLTDVNTEAFF
.	.	TRBJ1-5	TRBV28	TGTGCCAGCAGTTTACCCCGGGGGCCCCAGCATTTT	CASSLPRGPQHF
many	.	TRBJ1-1	TRBV4-3	TGCGCCAGCAGCCAAGACCCCACCCGTGAAGCTTTCTTT	CASSQDPTREAFF
many	TRBD1	TRBJ2-7	TRBV7-6	TGTGCCAGCAGGGGACAGGGGGGTTACGAGCAGTACTTC	CASRGQGGYEQYF
many	TRBD1	TRBJ1-1	TRBV18	TGTGCCAGCTCGCGTAACACAGGGGGTAACACTGAAGCTTTCTTT	CASSRNTGGNTEAFF
many	.	TRBJ2-6	TRBV11-1	TGTGCCAGCAGTCGGTTCTCTGGGGCCAACGTCCTGACTTTC	CASSRFSGANVLTF
many	.	TRBJ2-2	TRBV10-3	TGTGCCATCAAGGACACTAAGAACACCGGGGAGCTGTTTTTT	CAIKDTKNTGELFF
many	TRBD2	TRBJ2-4	TRBV4-3	TGCGCCAGCAGCCAGTTTAGCGGGAGAGCCAAAAACATTCAGTACTTC	CASSQFSGRAKNIQYF
.	TRBD1	TRBJ2-7	TRBV7-3	TGTGCCAGCAGCCCACTGAGACAGGGCTCTTACGAGCAGTACTTC	CASSPLRQGSYEQYF
.	.	TRBJ2-2	TRBV24-1	TGTGCCACCAGCCCCAGGCGAGGGGCGGGTACCGGGGAGCTGTTTTTT	CATSPRRGAGTGELFF
few	TRBD1	TRBJ2-5	TRBV7-2	TGTGCCAGCAGCTCGCCACAGGGGCACCAAGAGACCCAGTACTTC	CASSSPQGHQETQYF
.	.	TRBJ1-5	TRBV28	TGTGCCAGCAGTGTGCTGGGAGGTCAGCCCCAGCATTTT	CASSVLGGQPQHF
many	.	TRBJ1-5	TRBV6-2/TRBV6-3	TGTGCCAGCAGAGAAACAGGGAGGGGACAGCCCCAGCATTTT	CASRETGRGQPQHF
.	.	TRBJ2-1	TRBV7-2	TGTGCCAGCAGCTTAAGGGTGAATGAGCAGTTCTTC	CASSLRVNEQFF
many	.	TRBJ2-2	TRBV12-3/TRBV12-4	TGTGCCAGCAGACTAGCCGGGGAGCTGTTTTTT	CASRLAGELFF
.	TRBD2	TRBJ2-5	TRBV27	TGTGCTAGCAGATGCGGGACTACCGAAGAGACCCAGTACTTC	CASRCGTTEETQYF
.	.	TRBJ1-2	TRBV12-5	TGTGCTAGTGGTTTGGTGGTGAACCCGACTTCTAACTATGGCTACACCTTC	CASGLVVNPTSNYGYTF
many	TRBD1	TRBJ2-5	TRBV12-3/TRBV12-4	TGTGCCAGCAGTTTTTCCGGACAGGGCCAAGAGACCCAGTACTTC	CASSFSGQGQETQYF